The 25 T cell receptor beta chains given below trace back to one sample, sequenced in a study of metastatic and nonmetastatic thyroid tumors. No patient received treatment before thyroid surgery. TCRdb recomputed clones from the PCR reads via MiXCR. The sample shows tens of thousands of clones, 20% to 25% of them seen only once. What was sequenced was adjacent normal tissue. Receptors originate from a female donor with papillary thyroid cancer or a benign thyroid nodule (not recorded which). Some clones in this sample may be carry-over from other donors' samples.

This clone was seen more than once but under ten times. The chain joins TRBV27 to TRBJ1-6, with no clear D. The CDR3 sequence is 15 residues long. Per the germline V gene, CDR1 is MNHEY and CDR2 is SMNVEV (reference sequence). Trimming removed 0 bases at V and 7 bases at J, with 10 bases between. The CDR3 spells CASSLSTGNNSPLHF. For the CDR3, the DNA is TGTGCCAGCAGTTTATCGACCGGAAACAATTCACCCCTCCACTTT.

The rearrangement joins TRBV5-1 to TRBJ1-6; D is unresolved. The CDR3 runs to 15 residues. CDR1 and CDR2 (germline): SGHRS, YFSETQ. V gave up 4 bases and J gave up 10 bases, with 18 bases separating them. The CDR3 protein is CASSIAGEAGSPLHF. The CDR3 DNA reads TGCGCCAGCAGCATTGCCGGGGAAGCAGGCTCACCCCTCCACTTT.

By share, this clone counts as medium-sized. This chain links TRBV27 with TRBJ1-1; 10 bases fit TRBD1. V lost 6 bases to trimming and J lost 4 bases; unmatched junction nucleotides: 2. CDR1 and CDR2 (germline): MNHEY, SMNVEV (reference sequence). CDR3 length: 13 residues. CDR3 loop: CASRRTGGTEAFF. CDR3 DNA sequence: TGTGCCAGCAGACGGACAGGGGGCACTGAAGCTTTCTTT.

As concerns this clone: One end of the junction is discordant with germline, which a read error may explain. The DNA of the CDR3 is TGTGCCAGCAGTTTAGGCGAAGCAGGAGCTTCCTTT. Encoded protein: CASSLGEAGASF. The chain employs TRBV12-3 or TRBV12-4 and TRBJ1-1, with D hard to call. This CDR3 is 12 amino acids long.

This clone was found many times. The V call is TRBV11-3, the J call TRBJ2-7, with 8 bases aligning to TRBD2. Germline V gives CDR1 SGHNT, CDR2 YENEEA. The CDR3 runs 11 residues. V shed 4 bases, J shed 8 bases, and the junction held 1 base outside the gene matches. The CDR3 reads CASSSGGQQYF. Here the CDR3 DNA reads TGTGCCAGCAGCTCGGGGGGGCAGCAGTACTTC.

This clone was seen at least ten times. V is TRBV10-2 and J is TRBJ2-3; 11 nucleotides agree with TRBD2. CDR3 length: 15 amino acids. V lost 5 bases to trimming and J lost 3 bases; unmatched junction nucleotides: 4. The germline V gene has CDR1 WSHSY and CDR2 SAAADI. In DNA form, the CDR3 reads TGCGCCAGCAGTTTACTAGCGGGAGTTACAGATACGCAGTATTTT. Translated: CASSLLAGVTDTQYF.

This chain joins TRBV6-1 and TRBJ2-5; 9 bases match TRBD2. Germline V lookup: CDR1 MNHNS, CDR2 SASEGT. The CDR3 runs 15 residues. With 2 bases clipped from V and 5 bases from J, the junction kept 6 bases outside the gene matches. CDR3 coding DNA: TGTGCCAGCAGTGAATTGGCGGGGGGGCTGGAGACCCAGTACTTC. Translating gives CASSELAGGLETQYF.

There are many counts of this clone. The rearrangement joins TRBV7-3 to TRBJ2-6, with D unclear. The CDR3 has 15 residues. V was trimmed by 3 bases and J by 0 bases, leaving 6 bases between them. Per germline, CDR1 SGHTA and CDR2 FQGTGA. The CDR3 is CASSLTRSGANVLTF. CDR3 nucleotide sequence: TGTGCCAGCAGCTTGACCCGCTCTGGGGCCAACGTCCTGACTTTC.

There are many counts of this clone. The V and J genes are TRBV12-3 or TRBV12-4 and TRBJ2-1; 7 nucleotides align to TRBD2. This CDR3 region has 15 residues. The trim removed 1 base at V and 8 bases at J, leaving 8 bases unmatched. DNA for the CDR3: TGTGCCAGCAGTTTAGGACCCCGACTAGCCCATGAGCAGTTCTTC. Residues: CASSLGPRLAHEQFF.

Ten or more counts support this clone. The rearrangement uses TRBV20-1 and TRBJ2-7, with D possibly TRBD1 on 6 matching bases. The length of the CDR3 is 12 residues. CDR1 is DFQATT, CDR2 SNEGSKA, per germline (reference sequence). V was clipped by 6 bases and J by 1 base, with 10 bases between them. CDR3 nucleotides: TGCAGTGCCGGACAGCTATCCTACGAGCAGTACTTC. Its protein product is CSAGQLSYEQYF.

This clone occurred many times. This may be a read error, as it is one base from a much larger clone. Other DNA sequences from this sample encode an identical CDR3 as well. The chain links TRBV20-1 to TRBJ1-1; D not resolved. V shed 6 bases and J shed 3 bases, with 11 bases lying between them. Per the germline V gene, CDR1 is DFQATT and CDR2 is SNEGSKA (reference sequence). CDR3 length equals 12 residues. The chain's CDR3 is CSAKVGDTEAFF. The CDR3 bases are TGCAGTGCCAAGGTCGGGGACACTGAAGCTTTCTTT.

This clone was recorded many times. The chain is built from TRBV20-1 and TRBJ2-2, with 9 bases that match TRBD1. CDR1 is DFQATT, CDR2 SNEGSKA, per germline (reference sequence). J lost 2 bases, V lost 3 bases, and 1 base had no gene match. The CDR3 consists of 14 residues. CDR3 in amino acids: CSARGQGNTGELFF. Written as DNA, the CDR3 is TGCAGTGCTAGGGGACAGGGAAACACCGGGGAGCTGTTTTTT.

This clone showed up just a few times. At the DNA level, this CDR3 is encoded by other sequences in the same sample as well. The V and J genes are TRBV7-9 and TRBJ2-1, with 13 bases fitting TRBD2. J was trimmed by 0 bases and V by 3 bases; bases with no gene match: 11. This CDR3 is 20 amino acids long. The V gene's germline CDR1 is SEHNR and CDR2 FQNEAQ (reference sequence). Here the CDR3 reads CASSFTPLAGGPSSYNEQFF. CDR3 in DNA: TGTGCCAGCAGCTTTACTCCACTAGCGGGAGGGCCGAGCTCCTACAATGAGCAGTTCTTC.

This clone was counted at least ten times. This chain joins TRBV14 and TRBJ2-7; the match to TRBD1 covers 7 bases. The V segment lost 1 base and the J segment 4 bases; nucleotides outside the gene matches: 7. CDR1 and CDR2 (germline): SGHDN, FVKESK. This CDR3 spans 15 amino acids. The CDR3, as DNA: TGTGCCAGCAGCCAAGGACAGGGTAGGACTTACGAGCAGTACTTC. As protein: CASSQGQGRTYEQYF.

In its sample, this clone was seen many times. This chain connects TRBV11-2 to TRBJ2-5; a possible D gene is TRBD2 (5 bases). Per the germline V gene, CDR1 is SGHAT and CDR2 is FQNNGV. The CDR3 is 15 residues long. V lost 1 base, J lost 5 bases, and 14 bases lay in between. Here the CDR3 reads CASSLVSASGETQYF. Here the CDR3 DNA reads TGTGCCAGCAGCTTAGTTAGCGCCTCGGGGGAGACCCAGTACTTC.

This clone was counted ten times or more. The gene calls are TRBV28 and TRBJ2-1, with a possible D match to TRBD2 (6 bases). The CDR3 has 13 residues. Germline loops: CDR1 MDHEN, CDR2 SYDVKM. V lost 8 bases to trimming and J lost 4 bases, with 12 bases between them. The CDR3 sequence is CASRDSSYNEQFF. Written as DNA, the CDR3 is TGTGCCAGCCGGGACTCTTCTTACAATGAGCAGTTCTTC.

There are many counts of this clone. The V call is TRBV29-1, the J call TRBJ2-1; 11 positions match TRBD2. CDR1 and CDR2 from the germline V gene are SQVTM and ANQGSEA. The J segment lost 0 bases and the V segment lost 6 bases, leaving 7 bases of the junction unmatched. This CDR3 spans 16 amino acids. CDR3 sequence (DNA): TGCAGCGTGGAGAAAGGGACTAGCGGCTCCTACAATGAGCAGTTCTTC. Amino acids: CSVEKGTSGSYNEQFF.

This clone was seen only a few times. V is TRBV28 and J is TRBJ1-1; D is ambiguous. Trimming cost V 7 bases and J 7 bases, with 16 bases left between them. Germline values: CDR1 MDHEN, CDR2 SYDVKM. This CDR3 has 13 residues. The CDR3 spells CASILTVANEAFF. The CDR3 nucleotides are TGTGCCAGCATTCTCACAGTGGCCAATGAAGCTTTCTTT.

The rearrangement uses TRBV11-2 and TRBJ2-2; 12 bases fit TRBD2. The ends lost 0 bases at V and 8 bases at J; junction bases unmatched: 7. The CDR3 is 17 amino acids. The germline V gene has CDR1 SGHAT and CDR2 FQNNGV. DNA of the CDR3: TGTGCCAGCAGCTTAGAACTAGCGGGAGGAACCCCTGGGGAGCTGTTTTTT. This gives the protein CASSLELAGGTPGELFF.

This clone has more than one count but fewer than ten. V and J are TRBV5-1 and TRBJ2-7, with D unclear. Germline CDR1 is SGHRS and CDR2 is YFSETQ. This CDR3 contains 13 residues. Deletions cut 2 bases from V and 3 bases from J, with 9 bases between. In DNA form, the CDR3 reads TGCGCCAGCAGCTTAAGGGTTTTCTACGAGCAGTACTTC. This gives the protein CASSLRVFYEQYF.

Many counts were recorded for this clone. This chain connects TRBV19 to TRBJ2-1; the D gene is possibly TRBD2 (6 bases). The CDR3 has 15 residues. V dropped 9 bases and J dropped 5 bases, with 20 bases sitting between them. The germline gives CDR1 LNHDA, CDR2 SQIVND (reference sequence). The CDR3 DNA is TGTGCCAGCTCTACCCTAGCGAGGGCCCACAATGAGCAGTTCTTC. Translated: CASSTLARAHNEQFF.

This chain joins TRBV7-2 and TRBJ2-7; 8 bases are shared with TRBD1. The trim removed 5 bases at V and 3 bases at J, leaving 9 bases unmatched. The germline V gene encodes CDR1 SGHTA and CDR2 FQGNSA. The CDR3 consists of 15 residues. CDR3: CASSARQGNDYEQYF. For the CDR3, the DNA is TGTGCCAGCAGCGCCAGACAGGGGAATGACTACGAGCAGTACTTC.

This clone was observed a handful of times. V and J are TRBV5-1 and TRBJ1-2, with 10 bases matching TRBD1. V shed 4 bases and J 7 bases; nucleotides not matched to a gene: 7. Germline CDR1 and CDR2: SGHRS and YFSETQ. The CDR3 is 14 amino acids. CDR3 nucleotides: TGCGCCAGCAGCCCGGGACAGGGGATAGGTGGCTACACCTTC. Translation gives CASSPGQGIGGYTF.

This clone was observed a handful of times. The rearrangement links TRBV28 to TRBJ2-3; 10 bases agree with TRBD1. Germline V lookup: CDR1 MDHEN, CDR2 SYDVKM. V lost 4 bases to trimming and J lost 3 bases; unmatched junction nucleotides: 10. This CDR3 spans 17 amino acids. CDR3 residues: CASSSSVPGQGTDTQYF. As DNA, the CDR3 is TGTGCCAGCAGTTCCTCTGTCCCGGGACAGGGGACAGATACGCAGTATTTT.

A remark on this clone: The missing conserved phenylalanine or tryptophan at the end of this CDR3 makes a read error likely. The V and J genes are TRBV6-5 and TRBJ2-7; D is unresolved. Germline V gene sequence: CDR1 MNHEY, CDR2 SVGAGI. This CDR3 region has 13 residues. Trimming took 0 bases from V and 1 from J, leaving 4 bases between them. CDR3 sequence: CASSYSGSYEQYL. DNA of the CDR3: TGTGCCAGCAGTTACTCCGGTTCCTACGAGCAGTACCTC.